These 15 T cell receptor beta chains share one sample of origin, sequenced in a study of T-cell reconstitution after alpha-beta-depleted transplantation in children (dated by TCRdb to about 2016). The sample's treatment or condition, from its label and the paper: allogeneic hematopoietic cell transplantation with graft depleted of TCRalphabeta T cells and CD19 B cells. Library generation was performed with PCR. The instrument given in TCRdb is Illumina HiSeq 2500. To normalize quantification of the TCRbeta repertoire, the TCR libraries were built with molecular barcoding that relied on unique molecular identifiers. In-frame beta chains were kept once TCRdb had trimmed the public reads at Q25 with fastp and called clones with MiXCR. When rows share a CDR3 protein, they turn into one entry using the most common DNA and genes. This sample gives roughly 490,000 distinct CDR3 sequences in total; about an eighth of them show up just once. The ten largest clones take up about 15% of the sample.

This specimen was PBMCs, mostly from graft donor cells, taken 180 days after TCRalphabeta/CD19-depleted stem cell transplant. All receptors come from a female patient under 10 years old who had a stem cell transplant for aplastic anemia, so the T cells may come from the graft donor.

This rearrangement joins TRBV5-1 to TRBJ2-5; no firm D call. The V end lost 4 bases, the J end lost 0 bases, and 13 bases lay between the germline ends. The CDR3 has 15 residues. Germline V gives CDR1 SGHRS, CDR2 YFSETQ. CDR3 in DNA: TGCGCCAGCAGCCTCGAGTCAAACGACCAAGAGACCCAGTACTTC. Residues: CASSLESNDQETQYF.

This rearrangement joins TRBV10-3 to TRBJ2-4; a weak D match, TRBD2 (6 bases). Germline lookup yields CDR1 ENHRY and CDR2 SYGVKD. Trimming cost V 11 bases and J 7 bases, with 21 bases left between them. This CDR3 is built from 14 residues. The CDR3 is CAVRPGTGDNIQYF. CDR3 DNA: TGTGCCGTCCGACCCGGGACGGGAGATAACATTCAGTACTTC.

The chain joins TRBV9 to TRBJ1-2; D is possibly TRBD1 (5 bases). From germline, CDR1 is SGDLS and CDR2 YYNGEE. CDR3 length: 15 residues. V lost 3 bases and J lost 4, with 16 bases in between. CDR3 DNA: TGTGCCAGCAGCGGGAGAGGGGAGAAGACCTATGGCTACACCTTC. Amino acids: CASSGRGEKTYGYTF.

This clonotype was detected a few times. The chain links TRBV11-2 to TRBJ1-1; 7 bases line up with TRBD1. V trimming: 4 bases; J trimming: 3 bases; junction bases outside the gene matches: 20. CDR1 SGHAT and CDR2 FQNNGV come from the germline V gene. This CDR3 is built from 19 residues. For the CDR3, the DNA is TGTGCCAGCAGCTACAAAGCTTACAGGGGTCCGCCGTCGGACACTGAAGCTTTCTTT. Translated, it gives CASSYKAYRGPPSDTEAFF.

The gene calls are TRBV10-3 and TRBJ1-5; possible D gene TRBD1, 6 bases. V lost 4 bases to trimming and J lost 0 bases, with 10 bases between them. The CDR3 runs 15 residues. Germline V gives CDR1 ENHRY, CDR2 SYGVKD. CDR3 sequence reads: CAISVKGGSNQPQHF. In nucleotides, the CDR3 is TGTGCCATCAGTGTAAAGGGGGGTAGCAATCAGCCCCAGCATTTT.

The J gene is TRBJ1-6, the V gene TRBV12-3 or TRBV12-4; D is unresolved. This CDR3 spans 14 amino acids. Trimming pared 4 bases from V and 10 bases from J, leaving 14 bases between. Written as DNA, the CDR3 is TGTGCCAGCAGTTGGCGGTCAGTGGGGTCACCCCTCCACTTT. It yields the protein CASSWRSVGSPLHF.

The V and J genes are TRBV9 and TRBJ2-7; D may be TRBD2 (5 bases). The CDR3 has 16 amino acids. V lost 0 bases and J lost 0, with 13 bases in between. In germline, CDR1 is SGDLS, CDR2 YYNGEE. CDR3 bases: TGTGCCAGCAGCGTAGCATCCAGCGGAAACTCCTACGAGCAGTACTTC. Its protein product is CASSVASSGNSYEQYF.

This clonotype was seen at least ten times. The chain has TRBV7-2 and TRBJ1-5; D is unclear. CDR3 length: 12 residues. Trimming shortened V by 5 bases and J by 4 bases, and 6 bases separated the two germline ends. CDR1 is SGHTA, CDR2 FQGNSA, per germline. The CDR3 region is CASSHFNQPQHF. The CDR3 DNA reads as TGTGCCAGCAGCCACTTTAATCAGCCCCAGCATTTT.

The chain links TRBV11-2 to TRBJ2-5; 11 positions match TRBD2. This CDR3 comprises 19 residues. Per the germline V gene, CDR1 is SGHAT and CDR2 is FQNNGV. The V gene end was trimmed by 5 bases and the J gene end by 4 bases; junction bases not matched to a gene: 18. The CDR3 region is CASSPQIPGLAEGVETQYF. CDR3 DNA sequence: TGTGCCAGCAGCCCGCAAATCCCGGGACTAGCGGAGGGGGTAGAGACCCAGTACTTC.

This clonotype was counted between two and nine times. V gene TRBV9 combines with J gene TRBJ2-3; D possibly corresponds to TRBD1 (6 bases). The V end lost 3 bases, the J end lost 5 bases, and 16 bases lay between the germline ends. Germline lookup yields CDR1 SGDLS and CDR2 YYNGEE. This CDR3 region has 15 residues. The CDR3 reads CASSERGFGGDTQYF. For the CDR3, the DNA is TGTGCCAGCAGCGAGAGGGGGTTTGGGGGAGATACGCAGTATTTT.

This clonotype was picked up a small number of times. This sequence joins TRBV10-3 and TRBJ1-5, with D possibly being TRBD1 (5 bases). V lost 6 bases to trimming and J lost 7 bases, with 16 bases between them. The CDR3 covers 14 residues. Germline CDR1 reads ENHRY; CDR2 reads SYGVKD. CDR3 sequence: CAIRDGTEGQPQHF. For the CDR3, the DNA is TGTGCCATCAGAGATGGGACTGAGGGGCAGCCCCAGCATTTT.

This clonotype was seen more than once but under ten times. This chain links TRBV6-4 with TRBJ2-1, with 14 bases aligning to TRBD2. V was pared by 3 bases and J by 6 bases, with 4 bases of the junction left unmatched. The CDR3 totals 16 residues. Germline CDR1 and CDR2: MRHNA and SNTAGT. CDR3 nucleotides: TGTGCCAGCAGTGATCAGGGACTAGCGGGAGTCAATGAGCAGTTCTTC. Amino acids: CASSDQGLAGVNEQFF.

This clonotype was counted between two and nine times. The gene calls are TRBV6-2 or TRBV6-3 and TRBJ1-5, with TRBD1 identical over 7 bases. Trimming cost V 0 bases and J 4 bases; bases outside gene matches: 6. Germline V gene lookup returns CDR1 MNHEY and CDR2 SVGEGT. This CDR3 region has 16 residues. DNA of the CDR3: TGTGCCAGCAGTTACTCGACAGGGATAAGAAATCAGCCCCAGCATTTT. This codes for CASSYSTGIRNQPQHF.

This clonotype was found many times. The CDR3 sequence is CASSQDLEARSYGYTF. CDR3 DNA sequence: TGTGCCAGCAGCCAAGATCTGGAGGCGCGGAGCTATGGCTACACCTTC. The V call is TRBV4-2, the J call TRBJ1-2; no definite D call. Germline assignment: CDR1 LGHNA and CDR2 YNFKEQ. V lost 0 bases, J lost 4 bases, and 15 bases lay in between. The CDR3 is made up of 16 amino acids.

The rearrangement uses TRBV15 and TRBJ2-7, with 8 positions matching TRBD2. This CDR3 has 15 amino acids. CDR1 is LNHNV and CDR2 is YYDKDF in the germline V gene (reference sequence). With V trimmed by 3 bases and J by 4 bases, 8 bases remained unmatched. CDR3 region: CATSSAPGGQYEQYF. CDR3 nucleotides: TGTGCCACCAGCAGTGCCCCGGGGGGGCAGTACGAGCAGTACTTC.